This T cell receptor beta chain was documented in a study of T cells in Graves' hyperthyroidism and ophthalmopathy. Findings of the study overall: The majority of expanded thyroid clonotypes above 0.001 also appeared in blood.

Germline CDR1 KGHSH, CDR2 LQKENI. Trimming removed 3 bases at V and 5 bases at J, with 14 bases between. The CDR3 has 15 amino acids. TCR beta CDR3 region amplification was performed from RNA transcripts. The HTBI primer set was used in a first-round RT-PCR of the TCR CDR3. TCRdb re-analysed the multiplex PCR reads in MiXCR, keeping a single row per CDR3 protein. The table lists more than 350,000 distinct CDR3 sequences, approximately 15% of them singletons. This clonotype has at least ten counts. The antigen is not known. The source of this sequence is a woman in her twenties or thirties with Graves' ophthalmopathy. The chain uses TRBV18 and TRBJ2-1, with D perhaps TRBD1 (6 bases). The sequenced sample was blood. CDR3 sequence (DNA): TGTGCCAGCTCACCTTCGACAGGAACGAACAATGAGCAGTTCTTC. Translating gives CASSPSTGTNNEQFF. Full variable domain (rest looked up from reference TRBV18 and TRBJ2-1): NAGVMQNPRHLVRRRGQEARLRCSPMKGHSHVYWYRQLPEEGLKFMVYLQKENIIDESGMPKERFSAEFPKEGPSILRIQQVVRGDSAAYFCASSPSTGTNNEQFFGPGTRLTVL.